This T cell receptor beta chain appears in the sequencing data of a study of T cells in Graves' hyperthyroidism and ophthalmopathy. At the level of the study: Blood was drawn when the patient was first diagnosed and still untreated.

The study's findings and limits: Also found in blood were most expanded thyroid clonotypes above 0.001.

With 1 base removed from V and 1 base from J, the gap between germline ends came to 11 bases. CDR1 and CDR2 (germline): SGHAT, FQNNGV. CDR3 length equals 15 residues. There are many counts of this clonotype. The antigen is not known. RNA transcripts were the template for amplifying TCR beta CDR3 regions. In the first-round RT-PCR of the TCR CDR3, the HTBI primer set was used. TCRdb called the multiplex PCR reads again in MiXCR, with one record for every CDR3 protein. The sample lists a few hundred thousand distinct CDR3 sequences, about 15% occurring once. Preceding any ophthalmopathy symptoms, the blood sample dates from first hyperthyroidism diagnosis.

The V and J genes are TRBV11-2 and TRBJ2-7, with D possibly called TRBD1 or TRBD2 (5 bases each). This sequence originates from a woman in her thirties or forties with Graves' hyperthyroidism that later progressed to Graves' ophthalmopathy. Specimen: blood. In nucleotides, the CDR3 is TGTGCCAGCAGCTTAGGGGGGTCAGATTCCTACGAGCAGTACTTC. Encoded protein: CASSLGGSDSYEQYF.